Presented here are 8 T cell receptor beta chains from one specimen sequenced in a study of blood T cells in healthy people across ages. Primed by a sample-barcoded 5' primer and a J-beta primer mix, a second PCR proceeded for about 6 to 12 cycles. TCRdb used MiXCR to reprocess the 5' RACE reads, holding one entry per CDR3 protein. The sample includes 1 million or so distinct CDR3 sequences, 20% to 25% of them seen just once. A further study also used this sample, focusing on T cells of mothers and their children.

Material for sequencing was blood. These receptors were taken from a girl aged 2 to 10 in good health.

The chain has TRBV6-2 or TRBV6-3 and TRBJ1-1; 7 bases map to TRBD1. Germline loops: CDR1 MNHEY, CDR2 SVGEGT. This CDR3 contains 16 residues. V trimming: 5 bases; J trimming: 1 base; junction bases outside the gene matches: 10. The CDR3 DNA reads TGTGCCAGCAGTCGCGTAAAAGGGGGCGCGAACACTGAAGCTTTCTTT. Translated: CASSRVKGGANTEAFF.

This clonotype was detected only a few times. The V gene is TRBV7-2, the J gene TRBJ1-5; perhaps TRBD1 as D (5 bases). Trimming took off 6 bases at V and 8 bases at J, with 17 bases between the two ends. CDR3 length: 14 amino acids. Germline CDR1 SGHTA, CDR2 FQGNSA. CDR3 loop: CASSRGYSSEPQHF. As DNA, the CDR3 is TGTGCCAGCAGTCGGGGGTATAGTAGCGAGCCCCAGCATTTT.

This clonotype was seen only a few times. Compared with germline, one end of the junction differs, possibly owing to a read error. This chain connects TRBV20-1 to TRBJ1-5, with unresolved D. The CDR3 is 14 amino acids. Germline assignment: CDR1 DFQATT and CDR2 SNEGSKA (reference sequence). In DNA, the CDR3 is TGCAGTGCTAGACCCCGCTTCCACAATCAGCCCCAACATTTT. This translates into CSARPRFHNQPQHF.

CDR3 DNA: TGCAGCGCCTACGCTAGCGGGAGGGTCCCTAATGAGCAGTTCTTC. Protein product: CSAYASGRVPNEQFF. The chain is built from TRBV29-1 and TRBJ2-1; 12 bases map to TRBD2. From germline, CDR1 is SQVTM and CDR2 ANQGSEA. This CDR3 has 15 residues. The trim removed 7 bases at V and 7 bases at J, leaving 11 bases unmatched.

V gene TRBV18 combines with J gene TRBJ2-4, with D possibly being TRBD1 (5 bases). Germline assignment: CDR1 KGHSH and CDR2 LQKENI. The germline V and J ends were trimmed by 3 bases and 4 bases, with 10 bases remaining between them. The CDR3 runs to 14 residues. This CDR3 reads CASSPPGSKNIQYF. CDR3 sequence (DNA): TGTGCCAGCTCACCTCCAGGGTCTAAAAACATTCAGTACTTC.

The rearrangement joins TRBV6-1 to TRBJ1-2, with D hard to call. V lost 4 bases, J lost 5 bases, and 14 bases lay in between. CDR3 size: 14 residues. CDR1 and CDR2 (germline): MNHNS, SASEGT. The DNA of the CDR3 is TGTGCCAGCAGTGTCCTCGCGGTCCTATATGGCTACACCTTC. Its translation: CASSVLAVLYGYTF.

A few counts support this clonotype. The rearrangement joins TRBV20-1 to TRBJ1-4, with TRBD1 matching over 8 bases. Germline V lookup: CDR1 DFQATT, CDR2 SNEGSKA (reference sequence). This CDR3 comprises 14 residues. V shed 3 bases, J shed 8 bases, and the junction held 8 bases outside the gene matches. This CDR3 is CSASRGQAGEKLFF. In nucleotides, the CDR3 is TGCAGTGCTAGTCGGGGACAGGCGGGGGAAAAACTGTTTTTT.

The rearrangement joins TRBV7-8 to TRBJ2-7, with D perhaps being TRBD1 or TRBD2 (5 bases each). The CDR3 loop spans 15 amino acids. V was cut by 5 bases and J by 2 bases, with 16 bases left in between. CDR1 and CDR2 (germline): SGHVS, FQNEAQ. CDR3 bases: TGTGCCAGCAGCCGCTCGGGGCTGGGGGCCTACGAGCAGTACTTC. Protein sequence: CASSRSGLGAYEQYF.